The 31 T cell receptor beta chains in this list originate from one sample, sequenced in a study of OX40 agonist ivuxolimab in advanced cancers. Sequencing used immunoSEQ multiplex PCR; TCRdb keeps in-frame clones, though not all of them. This table holds 77,000 or so clones, approximately 85% found once. This sample comprised CD4+ or CD8+ T cells sorted from blood, obtained in a trial of the OX40 agonist ivuxolimab. These receptors all come from an adult with an advanced solid tumor such as melanoma, head and neck, liver or kidney cancer.

As DNA, the CDR3 is TGTGCCAGCAGTTACTCGGGGGGGGCTAATTCACCCCTCCACTTT. Its protein product is CASSYSGGANSPLHF. The chain carries TRBV6-5 and TRBJ1-6; D may be TRBD1 (6 bases). The CDR3 has 15 residues. V was shortened by 0 bases and J by 6 bases, with 9 bases between the two germline ends. CDR1 and CDR2 (germline): MNHEY, SVGAGI.

The genes are TRBV5-6 and TRBJ1-6, with D hard to call. Per the germline V gene, CDR1 is SGHDT and CDR2 is YYEEEE. Trimming left V 4 bases short and J 2 bases short, with 16 bases between. The CDR3 length is 17 residues. The CDR3 DNA reads as TGTGCCAGCAGCCATGGACGGCGAGATCCCTATAATTCACCCCTCCACTTT. Amino acid sequence: CASSHGRRDPYNSPLHF.

This chain joins TRBV5-1 and TRBJ1-3; TRBD1 agrees at 7 bases. The CDR3 extends over 15 amino acids. The germline V gene has CDR1 SGHRS and CDR2 YFSETQ. The V gene end was trimmed by 3 bases and the J gene end by 8 bases; junction bases not matched to a gene: 11. This CDR3 reads CASSSRTGARDTIYF. CDR3 coding DNA: TGCGCCAGCAGCTCAAGGACAGGTGCGCGTGACACCATATATTTT. Together with reference TRBV5-1 and TRBJ1-3, the CDR3 gives the full variable domain: KAGVTQTPRYLIKTRGQQVTLSCSPISGHRSVSWYQQTPGQGLQFLFEYFSETQRNKGNFPGRFSGRQFSNSRSEMNVSTLELGDSALYLCASSSRTGARDTIYFGEGSWLTVV.

The genes are TRBV28 and TRBJ1-2; perhaps TRBD1 as D (5 bases). Germline V CDR1 and CDR2: MDHEN, SYDVKM. The CDR3 spans 13 residues. The V end was cut by 7 bases, the J end by 7 bases, with 16 bases between. CDR3 sequence: CASTVQGTFGYTF. In DNA, the CDR3 is TGTGCCAGCACCGTTCAGGGTACATTTGGCTACACCTTC.

This chain uses TRBV19 with TRBJ1-2; 7 bases map to TRBD1. CDR3 length: 16 amino acids. From germline, CDR1 is LNHDA and CDR2 SQIVND (reference sequence). J was trimmed by 4 bases and V by 5 bases; bases with no gene match: 13. The CDR3 bases are TGTGCCAGTAGTTCCTTACAGGGGAGGAAAGTCTATGGCTACACCTTC. This encodes CASSSLQGRKVYGYTF.

In this sample, this clone turned up many times. V gene TRBV4-2 combines with J gene TRBJ2-1, with TRBD2 matching over 15 bases. The CDR3 is 17 residues long. Germline V gene data show CDR1 as LGHNA and CDR2 as YNFKEQ. J was trimmed by 9 bases and V by 1 base; bases with no gene match: 7. The CDR3 DNA is TGTGCCAGCAGCCAAGGGACTAGCGGGGGGGCCAAGGGTGAGCAGTTCTTC. Translating gives CASSQGTSGGAKGEQFF.

This chain uses TRBV10-3 with TRBJ2-5, with 10 bases aligning to TRBD1. This CDR3 is 14 amino acids long. With V trimmed by 10 bases and J by 4 bases, 9 bases remained unmatched. The germline gives CDR1 ENHRY, CDR2 SYGVKD. This CDR3 reads CATSFRDRGETQYF. The DNA for the CDR3 is TGTGCCACCTCTTTCCGGGACAGGGGAGAGACCCAGTACTTC.

This clone was detected a few times. This chain uses TRBV2 with TRBJ2-2; 11 bases map to TRBD1. Per the germline V gene, CDR1 is SNHLY and CDR2 is FYNNEI. J lost 3 bases, V lost 6 bases, and 9 bases had no gene match. The CDR3 totals 17 residues. Here the CDR3 reads CASRGPRGQGDTGELFF. The CDR3 bases are TGTGCCAGCAGGGGGCCTAGGGGACAGGGGGACACCGGGGAGCTGTTTTTT. The full variable domain, in which reference TRBV2 and TRBJ2-2 provide the parts outside the CDR3, is EPEVTQTPSHQVTQMGQEVILRCVPISNHLYFYWYRQILGQKVEFLVSFYNNEISEKSEIFDDQFSVERPDGSNFTLKIRSTKLEDSAMYFCASRGPRGQGDTGELFFGEGSRLTVL.

The chain couples TRBV28 to TRBJ2-7; 7 nucleotides line up with TRBD1. The CDR3 contains 14 residues. CDR1 and CDR2 (germline): MDHEN, SYDVKM. After removal of 2 bases from V and 6 bases from J, the junction contained 7 bases not matched to a gene. CDR3 DNA sequence: TGTGCCAGCAGTTTAGGGACAGCTTATTCCGAGCAGTACTTC. Translated, it gives CASSLGTAYSEQYF.

The chain carries TRBV25-1 and TRBJ1-2; D not certain. The CDR3 extends over 14 amino acids. Trimming cost V 3 bases and J 3 bases, with 11 bases left between them. Germline values: CDR1 MGHDK, CDR2 SYGVNS. Here the CDR3 reads CASSDRSPHYGYTF. CDR3 DNA: TGTGCCAGCAGTGACAGGTCTCCCCACTATGGCTACACCTTC.

The chain has TRBV5-6 and TRBJ2-1; D not certain. V was clipped by 7 bases and J by 0 bases, with 11 bases between them. This CDR3 region has 14 residues. The germline gives CDR1 SGHDT, CDR2 YYEEEE. As DNA, the CDR3 is TGTGCCAGCCGCGACTGGAGCTCCTACAATGAGCAGTTCTTC. It encodes CASRDWSSYNEQFF.

The J gene is TRBJ2-7, the V gene TRBV14; D remains ambiguous. Germline CDR1 SGHDN, CDR2 FVKESK. The V end was cut by 0 bases, the J end by 5 bases, with 17 bases between. The CDR3 consists of 16 residues. Here the CDR3 reads CASSQDQRQETDEQYF. The CDR3 DNA is TGTGCCAGCAGCCAAGATCAACGTCAGGAAACTGACGAGCAGTACTTC.

The chain uses TRBV6-6 and TRBJ2-3; D is unclear. Per the germline V gene, CDR1 is MNHNY and CDR2 is SVGAGI (reference sequence). The V end lost 2 bases, the J end lost 2 bases, and 11 bases lay between the germline ends. The CDR3 runs to 15 residues. The CDR3, as DNA: TGTGCCAGCAGTTACAGCGAATGGGCCACAGATACGCAGTATTTT. This translates into CASSYSEWATDTQYF.

V and J are TRBV25-1 and TRBJ2-2; no reliable D call. Germline CDR1 is MGHDK and CDR2 is SYGVNS. The CDR3 spans 16 residues. V was clipped by 4 bases and J by 5 bases, with 17 bases between them. The CDR3 here is CASSALVITSTGELFF. CDR3 nucleotide sequence: TGTGCCAGCAGTGCCCTGGTGATTACATCGACCGGGGAGCTGTTTTTT.

This chain joins TRBV2 and TRBJ2-7, with a weak D call TRBD2 (6 bases). Deletions cut 4 bases from V and 2 bases from J, with 12 bases between. The CDR3 has 14 amino acids. The V gene's germline CDR1 is SNHLY and CDR2 FYNNEI. Here the CDR3 DNA reads TGTGCCAGCAGTGCCCGGAGGGCGACCTACGAGCAGTACTTC. This sequence encodes CASSARRATYEQYF.

This clone was detected only once. J is TRBJ2-7 and V is TRBV2; TRBD2 matches at 10 bases. V was clipped by 7 bases and J by 5 bases; unmatched bases: 8. CDR1 and CDR2 from the germline V gene are SNHLY and FYNNEI. This CDR3 contains 14 residues. The CDR3 protein is CASTSSGSIHEQYF. CDR3 coding DNA: TGTGCCAGCACTTCTAGCGGGAGTATCCACGAGCAGTACTTC.

The chain links TRBV2 to TRBJ2-6, with D maybe TRBD1 (5 bases). Germline CDR1 is SNHLY and CDR2 is FYNNEI. Trimming left V 6 bases short and J 4 bases short, with 13 bases between. There are 15 residues in the CDR3. The CDR3 coding sequence is TGTGCCAGCAGCGTTGACAGCCCAGGGGCCAACGTCCTGACTTTC. Its translation is CASSVDSPGANVLTF.

DNA of the CDR3: TGCGCCAGCAGTTGGATCCCCGGGGTTAGCACAGATACGCAGTATTTT. It is translated as CASSWIPGVSTDTQYF. The V gene is TRBV5-1, the J gene TRBJ2-3; perhaps TRBD2 as D (5 bases). The CDR3 spans 16 residues. Trimming took off 5 bases at V and 0 bases at J, with 16 bases between the two ends. Germline V gene lookup returns CDR1 SGHRS and CDR2 YFSETQ.

Only one count was recorded for this clone. CDR3 sequence: CAWKVEKGRCTF. The CDR3 nucleotides are TGTGCCTGGAAGGTTGAAAAGGGCCGGTGCACCTTC. The chain uses TRBV30 and TRBJ1-2; D is unclear. Trimming removed 4 bases at V and 13 bases at J, with 19 bases between. This CDR3 has 12 residues. Germline V gene data show CDR1 as GTSNPN and CDR2 as SVGIG (reference sequence).

The chain has TRBV28 and TRBJ1-2; D is possibly TRBD1 (6 bases). Germline CDR1 and CDR2: MDHEN and SYDVKM. V was cut by 5 bases and J by 7 bases, with 17 bases left in between. The CDR3 runs 14 residues. CDR3 region: CASSASLGAGGYTF. The CDR3 DNA reads TGTGCCAGCAGTGCGTCCCTGGGGGCAGGTGGCTACACCTTC.

The gene calls are TRBV6-4 and TRBJ2-7, with TRBD1 as a possible D gene (6 bases). V lost 7 bases and J lost 3, with 22 bases in between. Germline CDR1 is MRHNA and CDR2 is SNTAGT. This CDR3 is built from 16 residues. The CDR3 bases are TGTGCCAGCACCCTATATCACAGGGCTAGGGACTACGAGCAGTACTTC. Protein product: CASTLYHRARDYEQYF.

Of note for this clone: Other DNA sequences in the same sample also yield this CDR3. The chain combines TRBV7-3 with TRBJ2-1; maybe TRBD2 (6 bases). The V end lost 5 bases, the J end lost 1 base, and 6 bases lay between the germline ends. CDR1 SGHTA and CDR2 FQGTGA come from the germline V gene. This CDR3 has 13 amino acids. The CDR3 spells CASSSGSYNEQFF. CDR3 DNA: TGTGCCAGCAGCAGCGGGTCCTACAATGAGCAGTTCTTC.

This chain uses TRBV28 with TRBJ1-5, with unresolved D. Trimming took off 3 bases at V and 7 bases at J, with 7 bases between the two ends. The CDR3 loop spans 12 amino acids. The V gene's germline CDR1 is MDHEN and CDR2 SYDVKM. CDR3 region: CASSFAQQPQHF. Here the CDR3 DNA reads TGTGCCAGCAGTTTTGCCCAACAGCCCCAGCATTTT.

This clone occurred once. The J gene is TRBJ2-7, the V gene TRBV6-1; TRBD2 agrees at 7 bases. Unmatched junction bases numbered 13, after V lost 7 bases and J lost 4 bases. There are 15 residues in the CDR3. Germline V gene sequence: CDR1 MNHNS, CDR2 SASEGT. CDR3 sequence (DNA): TGTGCCAGCACCGCCGGGGCGGGAGTGGGTTACGAGCAGTACTTC. It codes for CASTAGAGVGYEQYF.

This chain joins TRBV29-1 and TRBJ2-7, with D uncertain. Germline loops: CDR1 SQVTM, CDR2 ANQGSEA. The V and J ends lost 3 bases and 2 bases respectively, with 8 bases between them. CDR3 length equals 12 residues. The CDR3 DNA sequence: TGCAGCGTTGAGGACGGAACCTACGAGCAGTACTTC. Amino acids: CSVEDGTYEQYF.

This clone was seen a single time. The V and J genes are TRBV19 and TRBJ2-2; D gene unclear. The CDR3 has 18 amino acids. Per germline, CDR1 LNHDA and CDR2 SQIVND (reference sequence). Trimming cost V 1 base and J 3 bases, with 18 bases left between them. The CDR3 nucleotides read TGTGCCAGTAGTATAGTCTTTCACCGGCGAGAATACACCGGGGAGCTGTTTTTT. Its translation: CASSIVFHRREYTGELFF.

The rearrangement uses TRBV6-1 and TRBJ1-2, with a weak D call TRBD1 (6 bases). CDR3 length: 15 amino acids. Germline assignment: CDR1 MNHNS and CDR2 SASEGT. V was shortened by 7 bases and J by 1 base, with 16 bases between the two germline ends. In DNA, the CDR3 is TGTGCCAGCACCAGCTCAGGGGCGGGTAACTATGGCTACACCTTC. Protein product: CASTSSGAGNYGYTF.

The chain joins TRBV5-4 to TRBJ1-3; 7 bases fit TRBD1. J gave up 8 bases and V 4 bases, and 9 bases lay outside the gene matches. This CDR3 contains 14 residues. Looked up from germline, CDR1 is SGHNT and CDR2 is YYREEE (reference sequence). The CDR3 bases are TGTGCCAGCAGCCCGTCACAGGGGTCGGACACCATATATTTT. This codes for CASSPSQGSDTIYF.

V is TRBV5-6 and J is TRBJ2-7, with TRBD1 matching 7 bases. The trim removed 0 bases at V and 5 bases at J, leaving 14 bases unmatched. This CDR3 is 17 amino acids long. Per germline, CDR1 SGHDT and CDR2 YYEEEE. In DNA, the CDR3 is TGTGCCAGCAGCTTGGTCTCCGGGACAGATCCCTCTAACGAGCAGTACTTC. Translating it yields CASSLVSGTDPSNEQYF.

This chain connects TRBV6-5 to TRBJ1-6; perhaps TRBD1 as D (6 bases). This CDR3 is 15 amino acids long. The V gene lost 2 bases and the J gene lost 9 bases, with 14 bases spanning the gap. Germline lookup yields CDR1 MNHEY and CDR2 SVGAGI. CDR3 nucleotide sequence: TGTGCCAGCAGTTACGAGCAGGGGCCTCCTTCACCCCTCCACTTT. Translating gives CASSYEQGPPSPLHF.

This clone was found a few times. The rearrangement links TRBV28 to TRBJ1-1; D call uncertain. The CDR3 consists of 12 residues. CDR1 MDHEN and CDR2 SYDVKM come from the germline V gene. Trimming removed 7 bases at V and 3 bases at J, with 9 bases between. The CDR3 DNA follows: TGTGCCAGCACCTCGGGGTACACTGAAGCTTTCTTT. Amino acids: CASTSGYTEAFF.